This TCR beta chain was profiled in a study of chemoradiotherapy in HPV16-positive cancers. Whole-study context: Functional T-cell assays on a couple of HPV16-positive patients' cells defined candidate HPV-specific clones and common TCR motifs.

Study-level findings and limits: HPV-specific T cells were functionally defined from only a couple of HPV16-positive patients.

Assay: immunoSEQ multiplex PCR; the TCRdb copy retains only in-frame clones and omits some. The sample lists tens of thousands of clones, more than 85% seen once, with 2.1% in the top ten. Repeated repertoire sampling spanned the course of chemoradiotherapy. In regard to this clone: Its cognate antigen is unknown.

Germline V CDR1 and CDR2: SEHNR, FQNEAQ (reference sequence). Trimming took off 5 bases at V and 2 bases at J, with 10 bases between the two ends. CDR3 length: 13 amino acids. This sequence was found in a human donor with HPV-associated anogenital cancer. This chain connects TRBV7-9 to TRBJ2-7; possibly TRBD1 or TRBD2 for D (5 bases each). Sample: blood, taken from a patient who underwent chemoradiotherapy. The CDR3 sequence: CASSTGRTYEQYF. DNA for the CDR3: TGTGCCAGCAGCACGGGACGGACCTACGAGCAGTACTTC.